This TCR beta chain is drawn from a study of spatial heterogeneity in lung cancer. Time point here: blood at routine non-recurrence follow-up after resection. This clonotype was observed a handful of times. The V gene end was trimmed by 7 bases and the J gene end by 7 bases; junction bases not matched to a gene: 8. The germline V gene has CDR1 MDHEN and CDR2 SYDVKM. This CDR3 has 14 residues. TCRdb reanalysed the 5' RACE reads using MiXCR and keeps one entry per CDR3 protein. This table holds 110,000 or so distinct CDR3 sequences, approximately 10% found once. Source: PBMCs, taken at follow-up. The TCR was taken from a female donor with early-stage non-small cell lung cancer. The gene calls are TRBV28 and TRBJ2-7, with 12 bases matching TRBD2. CDR3: CASTRLAGVHEQYF. The CDR3 DNA reads as TGTGCCAGCACGAGACTAGCGGGAGTACATGAGCAGTACTTC.